The sequence of this T cell receptor beta chain was determined in a study of T cells in lung cancer brain metastases. A single count supports this clone. Produced via immunoSEQ multiplex PCR; TCRdb's table is partial and in-frame only. The sample has about 7,000 clones, 75% to 90% seen once; the top ten hold 4.5% to 6%. The CDR3 is made up of 14 amino acids. J was trimmed by 2 bases and V by 5 bases; bases with no gene match: 6. Germline V gives CDR1 SGHTA, CDR2 FQGNSA. The sequencing input was tumor tissue from the primary lung tumor. The receptor comes from a man aged 45-65 years with non-small cell lung cancer. V is TRBV7-2 and J is TRBJ2-7; 7 bases fit TRBD2. The CDR3 nucleotides read TGTGCCAGCAGCGTCGAGCGGGGACCCTACGAGCAGTACTTC. Translated: CASSVERGPYEQYF.